A selection of T cell receptor beta chains follows, all from one sample in a study of CD8 T cells in Susac syndrome. TCRdb ran MiXCR on the immunoSEQ multiplex PCR reads and lists one entry per CDR3 protein. The table has 200,000 or so distinct CDR3 sequences, about 96% seen once. Source material: CD4+ T cells from PBMCs. These receptors all stem from a human donor with multiple sclerosis. The CDR3 runs from the conserved cysteine through the conserved F or W.

CSASRGPGVGTQYF,TRBJ2-5,TRBV20-1
CSVGTITSNNEQFF,TRBJ2-1,TRBV29-1
CASGPGGAREEQYF,TRBJ2-7,TRBV10-1
CASSLSSGSYNEQFF,TRBJ2-1,TRBV18
CAVTHGEAFF,TRBJ1-1,TRBV6-5
CALGQGGAGANVLTF,TRBJ2-6,TRBV30
CSASDQGAFF,TRBJ1-1,TRBV20-1
CASSWTGGEQFF,TRBJ2-1,TRBV5-4
CASSLPSRGNSPLHF,TRBJ1-6,TRBV27
CASRATASPGEQYF,TRBJ2-7,TRBV2
CASSYSEGPAPLHF,TRBJ1-6,TRBV9
CASSVSGTDTQYF,TRBJ2-3,TRBV2
CSARLQGERYIQYF,TRBJ2-4,TRBV20-1
CASSQGPGRGGYTF,TRBJ1-2,TRBV3-1
CSARGPKGGGNIQYF,TRBJ2-4,TRBV20-1
CASSQDVSGRDEQYF,TRBJ2-7,TRBV3-1
CASSFPPGQTEAFF,TRBJ1-1,TRBV5-4
CSASGGTPGELFF,TRBJ2-2,TRBV20-1
CATSDRRSGETQYF,TRBJ2-5,TRBV24-1
CSASGLEGQETQYF,TRBJ2-5,TRBV20-1
CASSSRGLGLFF,TRBJ2-7,TRBV3-1
CATSRDLQGAQF,TRBJ1-2,TRBV15
CATSRAPQGASTDTQYF,TRBJ2-3,TRBV15
CASRETASRTDTQYF,TRBJ2-3,TRBV2
CASSLLRDGEQYF,TRBJ2-7,TRBV7-3
CASSQEYRAFYEQYF,TRBJ2-7,TRBV3-1
CASSLSAGDSGYTF,TRBJ1-2,TRBV7-3
CSASAGYTF,TRBJ1-2,TRBV20-1
CASSPFGVNYYNEQFF,TRBJ2-1,TRBV3-1
CSAVGAREKLDTQYF,TRBJ2-3,TRBV20-1
CSAREWRGQETQYF,TRBJ2-5,TRBV20-1
CSASPAVASTDTQYF,TRBJ2-3,TRBV20-1
CAWSTTGTEAFF,TRBJ1-1,TRBV30
CASSERTGRQGYTF,TRBJ1-2,TRBV27
CAWSGGEDRRQFF,TRBJ2-1,TRBV30
CASRRAENTEAFF,TRBJ1-1,TRBV6-5
CAWGENNEQFF,TRBJ2-1,TRBV30